Given below is one T cell receptor (beta chain) in context. Its antigen is unidentified. This CDR3 contains 15 residues. Germline CDR1 SGHAT, CDR2 FQNNGV. The V and J ends lost 4 bases and 5 bases, in that order; junction bases with no gene match: 8. This specimen comes from a study of T cells after yellow fever vaccination. Findings and limits, study-wide: Abundant clonotypes from the bulk population could have been carried over as contaminants into FACS-sorted repertoires. The CD4 and CD8 compartments had a small share of their clonotypes in common. Reappearing after the booster were most of the clones from primary vaccination (roughly 95% CD4, about 88% CD8).

By 5'RACE template switching, TCR cDNA was produced, with a universal primer site and UMIs added in the process. TCRdb reanalysed the 5' RACE reads using MiXCR and keeps one entry per CDR3 protein. The data hold hundreds of thousands of distinct CDR3 sequences, with about 19% observed a single time. This receptor was taken from a man between 18 and 29 years old who received the YFV17D yellow fever vaccine. The material was PBMCs, obtained before the yellow fever booster vaccination. The chain carries TRBV11-2 and TRBJ1-1; 9 bases fit TRBD1. The CDR3 protein is CASSSLGTGKTEAFF. The CDR3 region has the DNA TGTGCCAGCAGCTCCTTGGGGACAGGGAAGACTGAAGCTTTCTTT.